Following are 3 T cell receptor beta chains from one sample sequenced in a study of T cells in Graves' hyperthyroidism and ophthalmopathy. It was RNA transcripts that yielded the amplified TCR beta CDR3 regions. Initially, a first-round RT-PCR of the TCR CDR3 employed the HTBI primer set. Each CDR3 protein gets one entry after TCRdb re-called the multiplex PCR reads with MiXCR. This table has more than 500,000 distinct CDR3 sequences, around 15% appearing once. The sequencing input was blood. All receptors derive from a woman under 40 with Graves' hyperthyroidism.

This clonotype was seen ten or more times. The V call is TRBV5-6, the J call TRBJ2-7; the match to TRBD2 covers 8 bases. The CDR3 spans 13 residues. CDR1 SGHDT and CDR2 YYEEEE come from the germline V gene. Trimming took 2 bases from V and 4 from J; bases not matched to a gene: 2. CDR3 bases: TGTGCCAGCAGCTTAGAGCGGGAGTACGAGCAGTACTTC. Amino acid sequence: CASSLEREYEQYF.

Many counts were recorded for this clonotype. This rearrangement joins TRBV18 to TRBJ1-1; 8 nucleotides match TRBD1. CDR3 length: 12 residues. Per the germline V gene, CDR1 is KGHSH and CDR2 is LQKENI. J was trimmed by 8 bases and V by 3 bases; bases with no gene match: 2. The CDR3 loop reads CASSPTGVEAFF. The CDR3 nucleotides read TGTGCCAGCTCACCGACAGGGGTCGAAGCTTTCTTT.

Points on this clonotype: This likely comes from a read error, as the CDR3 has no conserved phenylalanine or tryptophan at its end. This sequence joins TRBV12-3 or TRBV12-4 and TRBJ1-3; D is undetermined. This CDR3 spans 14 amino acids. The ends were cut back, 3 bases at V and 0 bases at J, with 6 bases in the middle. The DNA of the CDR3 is TGTGCCAGCAGTTTTTTAAACTCTGGAAACACCATATATTTA. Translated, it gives CASSFLNSGNTIYL.